Listed below are T cell receptor beta chains from one sample, sequenced in a study of blood T cell repertoires in COVID-19. The protocol was immunoSEQ multiplex PCR, while the TCRdb copy is restricted to in-frame clones and leaves out a portion. The profile covers 250,000 or so clones, with roughly 90% appearing a single time and less than 3% taken by the ten largest. Specimen: peripheral blood. These receptors were collected from a woman aged 55-70 years with acute or convalescent COVID-19. CDR3s include the opening cysteine and the closing phenylalanine or tryptophan. The order of the fields is D gene, J gene, V gene, clone size, CDR3 protein, CDR3 DNA. A D gene is named only where the DNA matches it firmly. A clone size is listed for some rows: how often the clone was seen (once, few, many), or a class if it is expanded.

>TRBD2|TRBJ2-7|TRBV19|NA
CASSTRMSSGRYEQYF
TGTGCCAGTAGTACGAGGATGTCTAGCGGGAGATACGAGCAGTACTTC
>TRBD1|TRBJ1-2|TRBV10-1|NA
CASSGTGTLNYGYTF
TGCGCCAGCAGTGGGACAGGTACCCTTAACTATGGCTACACCTTC
>NA|TRBJ1-2|TRBV6-4|NA
CASRKIGTGIGYGYTF
TGTGCCAGCAGGAAAATAGGAACGGGTATCGGCTATGGCTACACCTTC
>NA|TRBJ1-6|TRBV6-1|NA
CASSESSSGAGTPLHF
TGTGCCAGCAGTGAATCCTCGAGCGGGGCAGGTACACCCCTCCACTTT
>NA|TRBJ1-6|TRBV9|NA
CASSVGVSYNSPLHF
TGTGCCAGCAGCGTAGGAGTAAGCTATAATTCACCCCTCCACTTT
>TRBD2|TRBJ2-7|TRBV7-6|NA
CASSLKRSGRNEQYF
TGTGCCAGCAGCTTAAAAAGGAGCGGGAGGAACGAGCAGTACTTC
>NA|TRBJ1-4|TRBV10-3|NA
CAISRGFEDEKLFF
TGTGCCATCAGCAGGGGTTTCGAGGATGAAAAACTGTTTTTT
>TRBD1|TRBJ1-4|TRBV6-5|NA
CASRGQTSTNEKLFF
TGTGCCAGCCGGGGACAGACTTCAACTAATGAAAAACTGTTTTTT
>TRBD1|TRBJ1-5|TRBV7-9|NA
CASSIGTGGNNQPQHF
TGTGCCAGCAGCATCGGGACAGGGGGAAATAATCAGCCCCAGCATTTT
>TRBD1|TRBJ2-6|TRBV28|NA
CASSDRAGANVLTF
TGTGCCAGCAGCGACAGGGCTGGGGCCAACGTCCTGACTTTC
>NA|TRBJ2-2|TRBV5-1|NA
CASSLGSTGELFF
TGCGCCAGCAGCTTGGGGAGCACCGGGGAGCTGTTTTTT
>TRBD1|TRBJ1-4|TRBV7-3|NA
CASSLSGQQNEKLFF
TGTGCCAGCAGCTTATCGGGACAGCAAAATGAAAAACTGTTTTTT
>TRBD1|TRBJ2-6|TRBV19|NA
CASRPRDREGLGANVLTF
TGTGCCAGTCGTCCGCGGGACAGGGAAGGTTTGGGGGCCAACGTCCTGACTTTC
>TRBD1|TRBJ1-2|TRBV12-5|once
CASGLGQGGGYTF
TGTGCTAGTGGTTTGGGACAGGGCGGTGGCTACACCTTC
>NA|TRBJ1-3|TRBV19|NA
CASSISAGNTIYF
TGTGCCAGTAGTATCTCGGCTGGAAACACCATATATTTT
>NA|TRBJ2-3|TRBV11-1|NA
CASSLDRGFGTDTQYF
TGTGCCAGCAGCTTAGATAGGGGGTTCGGCACAGATACGCAGTATTTT
>TRBD2|TRBJ2-2|TRBV23-1|few
CASSQSSGRVGELFF
TGCGCCAGCAGTCAATCGAGCGGGAGGGTCGGGGAGCTGTTTTTT
>NA|TRBJ1-1|TRBV30|NA
CAWRTLLNTEAFF
TGTGCCTGGAGGACACTTTTGAACACTGAAGCTTTCTTT
>NA|TRBJ1-1|TRBV28|NA
CASSGLRAFF
TGTGCCTCTTCGGGATTGCGGGCTTTCTTT
>NA|TRBJ2-7|TRBV21-1|NA
CASWACYEQYF
TGTGCCAGCTGGGCCTGCTACGAGCAGTACTTC
>NA|TRBJ1-1|TRBV7-9|NA
CASSLATGYTEAFF
TGTGCCAGCAGCTTAGCAACGGGGTACACTGAAGCTTTCTTT
>NA|TRBJ1-1|TRBV5-1|NA
CASSGFGKGTEAFF
TGCGCCAGCAGCGGATTCGGGAAGGGCACTGAAGCTTTCTTT
>NA|TRBJ1-3|TRBV12-5|NA
CASGLWGDSGNTIYF
TGTGCTAGTGGTTTGTGGGGGGACTCTGGAAACACCATATATTTT
>TRBD1|TRBJ2-5|TRBV19|NA
CASTAGTGVRETQYF
TGTGCCAGTACGGCCGGGACAGGGGTCCGAGAGACCCAGTACTTC
>NA|TRBJ2-7|TRBV23-1|NA
CASSQPARLKQQYF
TGCGCCAGCAGTCAGCCGGCTAGATTAAAACAGCAGTACTTC
>TRBD1|TRBJ1-2|TRBV3-1/TRBV3-2|NA
CASSRTGLGGYTF
TGTGCCAGCAGCCGGACAGGGTTAGGGGGCTACACCTTC
>TRBD1|TRBJ1-4|TRBV5-1|once
CASSLLRTGSNEKLFF
TGCGCCAGCAGCCTCCTTAGGACAGGGTCTAATGAAAAACTGTTTTTT
>TRBD2|TRBJ2-2|TRBV11-1|NA
CASSFGLAGARELFF
TGTGCCAGCAGCTTTGGGCTAGCGGGGGCTAGGGAGCTGTTTTTT
>NA|TRBJ2-1|TRBV1|NA
CTSSQGLRGAPDEQFF
TGCACCAGCAGCCAAGGTTTGCGGGGGGCCCCCGATGAGCAGTTCTTC
>NA|TRBJ2-5|TRBV6-5|NA
CASRNLDKVLETQYF
TGTGCCAGCAGAAATCTGGACAAGGTTTTAGAGACCCAGTACTTC
>NA|TRBJ2-5|TRBV14|NA
CASSQDRNTGRETQYF
TGTGCCAGCAGCCAAGACCGTAACACAGGGCGAGAGACCCAGTACTTC
>NA|TRBJ1-4|TRBV19|NA
CASGPTGLNEKLFF
TGTGCCAGTGGGCCGACAGGACTTAATGAAAAACTGTTTTTT
>TRBD1|TRBJ1-1|TRBV15|NA
CATSREKDRAAFF
TGTGCCACCAGCAGGGAAAAGGACAGGGCCGCTTTCTTT
>NA|TRBJ1-1|TRBV6-6|NA
CASIARGRGTEAFF
TGTGCCAGCATTGCGAGAGGCAGGGGCACTGAAGCTTTCTTT
>NA|TRBJ1-5|TRBV28|NA
CASSSRQNSNRPQHF
TGTGCCAGCAGCTCTCGCCAAAATAGCAATCGGCCCCAGCATTTT
>TRBD1|TRBJ1-6|TRBV28|NA
CASSPRQGGNSPLHF
TGTGCCAGCAGTCCCCGACAGGGGGGTAATTCACCCCTCCACTTT
>NA|TRBJ2-1|TRBV7-9|NA
CASSLGWGRNNEQFF
TGTGCCAGCAGCTTAGGCTGGGGGCGGAACAATGAGCAGTTCTTC
>NA|TRBJ2-3|TRBV7-9|NA
CASSFLTDTQYF
TGTGCCAGCAGCTTCCTAACAGATACGCAGTATTTT
>TRBD1|TRBJ2-2|TRBV25-1|NA
CASRPDRANTGELFF
TGTGCCAGCAGACCGGACAGGGCTAACACCGGGGAGCTGTTTTTT
>NA|TRBJ1-3|TRBV9|NA
CASSVEGASRGAGNTIYF
TGTGCCAGCAGCGTAGAAGGCGCTTCAAGGGGTGCAGGAAACACCATATATTTT
>NA|TRBJ2-5|TRBV27|NA
CASREGGARETQYF
TGTGCCAGCAGGGAAGGGGGGGCAAGAGAGACCCAGTACTTC
>NA|TRBJ1-6|TRBV7-9|NA
CASSRQSNSPLHF
TGTGCCAGCAGTAGACAGTCAAATTCACCCCTCCACTTT
>NA|TRBJ2-1|TRBV7-6|NA
CASSFGLSSYNEQFF
TGTGCCAGCAGCTTCGGACTCAGCTCCTACAATGAGCAGTTCTTC
>NA|TRBJ1-5|TRBV7-8|NA
CASSLLGRGQPQHF
TGTGCCAGCAGCTTATTAGGCAGGGGACAGCCCCAGCATTTT
>NA|TRBJ1-1|TRBV7-9|NA
CASSPAGTWRTEAFF
TGTGCCAGCAGCCCTGCGGGGACTTGGAGGACTGAAGCTTTCTTT